This is a list of T cell receptor beta chains from one sample in a study of identical twins. TCRdb ran MiXCR on the 5' RACE reads and lists one entry per CDR3 protein. The table lists approximately 600,000 distinct CDR3 sequences, 7.5% to 10% of them singletons, with roughly 3% in the top ten. Separately, the same data were catalogued under a study of yellow fever vaccine responses in identical twins.

Sequenced input: PBMCs. The receptors originated from a young woman in good health. Each CDR3 is given with its conserved first and last residue. A D gene is named only where the DNA matches it firmly. The size of a clone is reported for some rows only, either as once, few or many, or as a class for expanded clones.

v_call	d_call	clone_size	j_call	cdr3_length	cdr3_nt	cdr3_aa
TRBV3-1	NA	few	TRBJ2-7	15	TGTGCCAGCAGCCCAGACCTTCGACAGGTAGGGGAGCAGTACTTC	CASSPDLRQVGEQYF
TRBV5-1	TRBD1	NA	TRBJ2-7	18	TGCGCCAGCAGCTTGGATCGGCGCCCGGGACAGTTTTACTACGAGCAGTACTTC	CASSLDRRPGQFYYEQYF
TRBV3-1	TRBD2	many	TRBJ2-7	16	TGTGCCAGCAGCCAAGGGAAGAGCGGGATAGTCTACGAGCAGTACTTC	CASSQGKSGIVYEQYF
TRBV6-1	TRBD2	NA	TRBJ2-1	18	TGTGCCAGCAGTCCCCGGGGGCTAGCGGGGAACTCTTACAATGAGCAGTTCTTC	CASSPRGLAGNSYNEQFF
TRBV7-6	NA	many	TRBJ2-3	17	TGTGCCAGCAGCTTAGACCCGGAAGGAACTAGCACAGATACGCAGTATTTT	CASSLDPEGTSTDTQYF
TRBV11-2	NA	NA	TRBJ2-7	15	TGTGCCAGCAGCTTAGATCCCGGGGGGCGGTACGAGCAGTACTTC	CASSLDPGGRYEQYF
TRBV20-1	TRBD2	many	TRBJ2-5	15	TGCAGTGCTAGAGCGAGCGGGGAAAACTGGGAGACCCAGTACTTC	CSARASGENWETQYF
TRBV27	TRBD2	NA	TRBJ2-5	15	TGTGCCAGCACCCCGAGCGGGGGGCCTAAAGAGACCCAGTACTTC	CASTPSGGPKETQYF
TRBV4-3	NA	few	TRBJ2-1	15	TGCGCCAGCAGCCCTTCTCTAGGGTTGATGGATGAGCAGTTCTTC	CASSPSLGLMDEQFF
TRBV7-9	TRBD1	NA	TRBJ1-6	13	TGTGCCGGACAGGGGGCGCTGAGTTCACCCCTCCACTTT	CAGQGALSSPLHF
TRBV7-9	NA	few	TRBJ1-1	13	TGTGCCAGCAGCGCCATGTGGGACACTGAAGCTTTCTTT	CASSAMWDTEAFF
TRBV28	NA	NA	TRBJ2-3	16	TGTGCCAGCACCTCATGGGTAAACACAGGCACAGATACGCAGTATTTT	CASTSWVNTGTDTQYF
TRBV24-1	NA	many	TRBJ1-2	12	TGTGCCACCCAAACTTCTAACTATGGCTACACCTTC	CATQTSNYGYTF
TRBV7-9	NA	few	TRBJ2-5	12	TGTGCCAGCACCACTTTGGAGAAGACCCAGTACTTC	CASTTLEKTQYF
TRBV7-2	NA	few	TRBJ2-3	15	TGTGCCAGCAGCTTATTCGATTCCCGGGAGGATACGCAGTATTTT	CASSLFDSREDTQYF
TRBV7-9	TRBD2	once	TRBJ2-1	16	TGTGCCAGCAGCTTAGTTCAGCGGGAGTCTGAAAATGAGCAGTTCTTC	CASSLVQRESENEQFF
TRBV7-2	TRBD1	few	TRBJ2-2	15	TGTGCCAGCAGCAAGGACAGGGGTGCAACCGGGGAGCTGTTTTTT	CASSKDRGATGELFF
TRBV7-9	NA	many	TRBJ1-5	12	TGTGCCAGCAGCTTCCTCAATCAGCCCCAGCATTTT	CASSFLNQPQHF
TRBV29-1	TRBD2	few	TRBJ2-2	15	TGCAGCGTTCATAGCGGGGCCTCGAACACCGGGGAGCTGTTTTTT	CSVHSGASNTGELFF
TRBV2	NA	NA	TRBJ1-6	15	TGTGCCAGCAACTGGGACACCGCACTAAATTCACCCCTCCACTTT	CASNWDTALNSPLHF
TRBV27	TRBD2	NA	TRBJ2-3	16	TGTGCCAGCAGAGCCGAATTTTCGGCGGGGGGAGATACGCAGTATTTT	CASRAEFSAGGDTQYF
TRBV5-1	NA	many	TRBJ2-7	14	TGCGCCAGCAGCTTAGTGACTGACTTGGGGAAGCAGTACTTC	CASSLVTDLGKQYF
TRBV13	NA	few	TRBJ2-7	13	TGTGCCAGCAGCTCGCTCACAGCTGGCGAGCAGTACTTC	CASSSLTAGEQYF
TRBV11-2	NA	many	TRBJ2-5	15	TGTGCCAGCAGCCGCGGGACGGGCCAACAAGAGACCCAGTACTTC	CASSRGTGQQETQYF
TRBV7-9	TRBD1	many	TRBJ2-7	14	TGTGCCAGCAGCCCTAGAGGGACAGTCTACGAGCAGTACTTC	CASSPRGTVYEQYF
TRBV3-1	TRBD1	many	TRBJ1-1	12	TGTGCTACAGGGGTATTGGACACTGAAGCTTTCTTT	CATGVLDTEAFF
TRBV5-1	TRBD2	many	TRBJ2-2	16	TGCGCCAGCACGGGACTAGCGGGGGCGAACACCGGGGAGCTGTTTTTT	CASTGLAGANTGELFF
TRBV2	NA	few	TRBJ2-7	11	TGTGCCAGCAGTGGGGTATGGGAGCAGTACTTC	CASSGVWEQYF
TRBV20-1	NA	many	TRBJ2-7	13	TGCAGTGCATACCAACCCCAGGGGAGCGAGCGGTACTTC	CSAYQPQGSERYF
TRBV7-2	TRBD2	few	TRBJ2-5	15	TGTGCCAGCAGCTCCCGACCGGGAGGAGGAAAGACCCAGTACTTC	CASSSRPGGGKTQYF
TRBV3-1	TRBD2	few	TRBJ2-1	15	TGTGCCAGCAGCAACGGGGGGGCCTCCTACAATGAGCAGTTCTTC	CASSNGGASYNEQFF
TRBV20-1	TRBD2	NA	TRBJ2-1	15	TGCAGTGCTAGCCCTAGCGGGATAAGGAGCATTGAGCAGTTCTTC	CSASPSGIRSIEQFF
TRBV4-3	TRBD1	many	TRBJ2-6	16	TGCGCCAGCAGCCAGGGGACAGGGACCGGGGCCAACGTCCTGACTTTC	CASSQGTGTGANVLTF
TRBV12-3/TRBV12-4	NA	few	TRBJ2-3	13	TGTGCCAGCAGTTTTAACGCCGCAGATACGCAGTATTTT	CASSFNAADTQYF
TRBV7-2	TRBD1	NA	TRBJ1-6	14	TGTGCCAGCAGCCCGGGACAGGGTCCCCTCACCCTCCACTTT	CASSPGQGPLTLHF
TRBV6-2/TRBV6-3	TRBD1	many	TRBJ2-1	14	TGTGCCAGCAGTCAGGACAGGGGGCTTAGTGAGCAGTTCTTC	CASSQDRGLSEQFF
TRBV20-1	NA	NA	TRBJ2-1	12	TGCAGTGGTGGGGCAGGGAAGTCCGAGCAGTTCTTC	CSGGAGKSEQFF
TRBV4-1	TRBD2	few	TRBJ2-7	15	TGCGCCAGCAGCCAAGAGCCGGGACTAGCGTTCGAGCAGTACTTC	CASSQEPGLAFEQYF
TRBV28	TRBD1	few	TRBJ2-1	16	TGTGCCAGCACCTTTTATACAGGGGTCATGTACAATGAGCAGTTCTTC	CASTFYTGVMYNEQFF
TRBV20-1	NA	NA	TRBJ2-3	14	TGCAGTGCTAGATCGATCCCGGTGCCAGATACGCAGTATTTT	CSARSIPVPDTQYF
TRBV28	TRBD2	few	TRBJ2-3	13	TGTGCCAGCACCAAAAGCGGGGGTGCTACGCAGTATTTT	CASTKSGGATQYF
TRBV10-3	TRBD2	NA	TRBJ2-3	17	TGTGCCATCAGTGGACAGGGACTAGCGGGAGGGAGAGATACGCAGTATTTT	CAISGQGLAGGRDTQYF
TRBV7-3	TRBD2	few	TRBJ2-2	16	TGTGCCAGCAGCTTAAATCCAGCGGGGGTATCCGGGGAGCTGTTTTTT	CASSLNPAGVSGELFF
TRBV7-2	NA	few	TRBJ2-5	15	TGTGCCAGCAGCTTTACAGGAGGTGGTGGGGAGACCCAGTACTTC	CASSFTGGGGETQYF